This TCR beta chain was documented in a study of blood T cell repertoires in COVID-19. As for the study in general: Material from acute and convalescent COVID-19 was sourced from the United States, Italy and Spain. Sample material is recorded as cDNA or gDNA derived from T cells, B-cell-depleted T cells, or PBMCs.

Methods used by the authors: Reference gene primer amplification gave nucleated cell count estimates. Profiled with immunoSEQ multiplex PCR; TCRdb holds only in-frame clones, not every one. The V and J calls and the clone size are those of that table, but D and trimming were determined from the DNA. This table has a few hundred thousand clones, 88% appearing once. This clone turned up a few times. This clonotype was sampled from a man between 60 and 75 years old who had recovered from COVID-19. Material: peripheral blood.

Written as DNA, the CDR3 is TGTGCCAGCCATGCGGGACAGGGGACCTATGGCTACACCTTC. Amino acid sequence: CASHAGQGTYGYTF. The chain uses TRBV3-1 (or the pseudogene TRBV3-2) and TRBJ1-2; 10 nucleotides line up with TRBD1. Looked up from germline, CDR1 is LGHDT and CDR2 is YNNKEL (reference sequence). The trim removed 8 bases at V and 4 bases at J, leaving 7 bases unmatched. The CDR3 sequence is 14 residues long.